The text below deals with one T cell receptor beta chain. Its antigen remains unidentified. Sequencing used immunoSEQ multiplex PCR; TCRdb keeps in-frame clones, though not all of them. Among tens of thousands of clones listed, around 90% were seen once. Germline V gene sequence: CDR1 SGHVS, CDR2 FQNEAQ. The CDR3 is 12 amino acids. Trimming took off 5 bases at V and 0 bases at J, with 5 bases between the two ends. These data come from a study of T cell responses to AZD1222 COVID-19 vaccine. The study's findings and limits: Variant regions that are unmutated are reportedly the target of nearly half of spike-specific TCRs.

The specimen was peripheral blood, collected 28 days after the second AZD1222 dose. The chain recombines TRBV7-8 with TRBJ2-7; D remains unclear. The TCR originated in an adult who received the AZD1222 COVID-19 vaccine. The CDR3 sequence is CASSRSSYEQYF. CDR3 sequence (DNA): TGTGCCAGCAGCCGAAGCTCCTACGAGCAGTACTTC.